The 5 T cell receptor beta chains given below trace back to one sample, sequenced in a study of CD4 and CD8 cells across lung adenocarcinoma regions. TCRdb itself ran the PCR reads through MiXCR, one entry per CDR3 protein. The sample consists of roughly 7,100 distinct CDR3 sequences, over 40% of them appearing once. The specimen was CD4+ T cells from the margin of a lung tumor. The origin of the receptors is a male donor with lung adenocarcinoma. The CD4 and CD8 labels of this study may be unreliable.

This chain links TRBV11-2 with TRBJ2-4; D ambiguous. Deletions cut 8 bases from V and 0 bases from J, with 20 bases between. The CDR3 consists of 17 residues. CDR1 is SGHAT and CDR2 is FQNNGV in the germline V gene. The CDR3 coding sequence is TGTGCCAGCGCCGAGGATCATCACAGAATAGCCAAAAACATTCAGTACTTC. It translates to CASAEDHHRIAKNIQYF.

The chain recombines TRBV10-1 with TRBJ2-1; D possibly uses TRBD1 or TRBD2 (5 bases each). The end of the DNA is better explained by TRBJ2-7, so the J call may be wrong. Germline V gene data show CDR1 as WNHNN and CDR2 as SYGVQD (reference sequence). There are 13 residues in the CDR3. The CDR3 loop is CASSGLAFHEQYF. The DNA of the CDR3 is TGCGCCAGTTCGGGGCTAGCTTTCCACGAGCAGTACTTC.

The DNA for the CDR3 is TGTGCCAGCAGTGGTCGATTAGGGGTCCCAGATACGCAGTATTTT. The encoded protein is CASSGRLGVPDTQYF. This chain joins TRBV6-1 and TRBJ2-3, with D tentatively TRBD1 (5 bases). There are 15 residues in the CDR3. The germline V gene has CDR1 MNHNS and CDR2 SASEGT. V lost 4 bases and J lost 4, with 15 bases in between.

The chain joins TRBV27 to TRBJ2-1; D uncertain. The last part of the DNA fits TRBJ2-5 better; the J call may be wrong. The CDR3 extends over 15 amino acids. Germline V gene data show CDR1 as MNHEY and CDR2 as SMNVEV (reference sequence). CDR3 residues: CASSPLLGNQETQYF. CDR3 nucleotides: TGTGCCAGCAGCCCCCTCTTGGGGAATCAAGAGACCCAGTACTTC.

CDR3 in DNA: TGTGCCAGCAGTTACTCGAGGGGGGGGCGGTTCGGAGGGGCGCTGTATTTT. It translates to CASSYSRGGRFGGALYF. The chain has TRBV6-5 and TRBJ2-3; possible D gene TRBD2, 7 bases. Germline lookup yields CDR1 MNHEY and CDR2 SVGAGI. The CDR3 has 17 amino acids. The ends were cut back, 0 bases at V and 14 bases at J, with 27 bases in the middle.